The TCR beta chain described here comes from a study of blood T cell repertoires in COVID-19. Participant age was 18 to 89 years, and participants resided in approximately 25 US areas. Participants were placed into cohorts based on the clinical history they reported. Two negative PCRs, clearance, or symptom resolution were required of recovered Cohort 3 donors. The repertoire was sequenced with immunoSEQ multiplex PCR; TCRdb's copy has only in-frame clones and lacks some. The data show about 150,000 clones, 78% seen once. Germline V lookup: CDR1 MGHRA, CDR2 YSYEKL. This CDR3 comprises 17 residues. The V and J ends lost 4 bases and 0 bases, in that order; junction bases with no gene match: 10.

The chain couples TRBV4-1 to TRBJ2-7, with 9 bases aligning to TRBD2. The sequence was obtained from a woman aged 50 to 60 who had recovered from COVID-19. Sequenced input: PBMCs or T cells enriched from blood (not recorded which). CDR3 protein: CASSPGVAGASSYEQYV. The CDR3 nucleotides are TGCGCCAGCAGCCCTGGGGTAGCGGGGGCTAGCTCCTACGAGCAGTACGTC.